A selection of T cell receptor beta chains follows, all from one sample in a study of blood T cell repertoires in COVID-19. The method was immunoSEQ multiplex PCR; TCRdb's version includes in-frame clones alone and lacks a portion of them. The sample contains 120,000 to 150,000 clones, roughly 90% of which appear only once. Specimen: peripheral blood. The receptor source for this set is a woman in her forties or fifties with acute or convalescent COVID-19. Both conserved end residues are part of each CDR3. The order of the fields is CDR3 protein, CDR3 DNA, clone size, D gene, J gene, V gene. D genes are given only for firm matches. The size of a clone is reported for some rows only, either as once, few or many, or as a class for expanded clones.

CDR3 protein: CASSQRRVTEAFF
CDR3 DNA: TGTGCCAGCAGCCAACGGCGGGTCACTGAAGCTTTCTTT
clone size: NA
D gene: NA
J gene: TRBJ1-1
V gene: TRBV13

CDR3 protein: CSASPLGQGENQPQHF
CDR3 DNA: TGCAGTGCTAGTCCCCTGGGACAGGGAGAGAATCAGCCCCAGCATTTT
clone size: NA
D gene: TRBD1
J gene: TRBJ1-5
V gene: TRBV20-1

CDR3 protein: CASSLSGGSYEQYF
CDR3 DNA: TGTGCCAGCAGTCTTTCGGGAGGCTCCTACGAGCAGTACTTC
clone size: NA
D gene: TRBD2
J gene: TRBJ2-7
V gene: TRBV6-5

CDR3 protein: CASSPGGGLPTGELFF
CDR3 DNA: TGTGCCAGCAGCCCAGGAGGTGGACTTCCGACCGGGGAGCTGTTTTTT
clone size: NA
D gene: NA
J gene: TRBJ2-2
V gene: TRBV9

CDR3 protein: CASSEFSGTGGYEQYF
CDR3 DNA: TGTGCCAGCAGTGAATTTTCCGGGACAGGGGGCTACGAGCAGTACTTC
clone size: NA
D gene: TRBD1
J gene: TRBJ2-7
V gene: TRBV25-1

CDR3 protein: CSVEPARLPYNEQFF
CDR3 DNA: TGCAGCGTTGAACCAGCGCGTCTACCCTACAATGAGCAGTTCTTC
clone size: NA
D gene: NA
J gene: TRBJ2-1
V gene: TRBV29-1

CDR3 protein: CAITDGTSGGSFYNEQFF
CDR3 DNA: TGTGCCATCACCGACGGGACTAGCGGGGGTTCCTTCTACAATGAGCAGTTCTTC
clone size: NA
D gene: TRBD2
J gene: TRBJ2-1
V gene: TRBV10-3

CDR3 protein: CASSLEAHGYTF
CDR3 DNA: TGTGCCAGCAGCTTGGAAGCGCATGGCTACACCTTC
clone size: few
D gene: NA
J gene: TRBJ1-2
V gene: TRBV5-4

CDR3 protein: CASSPFTGQGNNQPQHF
CDR3 DNA: TGTGCCAGCTCACCGTTTACGGGACAGGGGAACAATCAGCCCCAGCATTTT
clone size: NA
D gene: TRBD1
J gene: TRBJ1-5
V gene: TRBV18

CDR3 protein: CASSLGDNNEKLFF
CDR3 DNA: TGTGCCAGCAGCTTGGGAGATAATAATGAAAAACTGTTTTTT
clone size: NA
D gene: NA
J gene: TRBJ1-4
V gene: TRBV5-6

CDR3 protein: CASSNLAGAQNIQYF
CDR3 DNA: TGTGCCAGCAGTAACCTAGCCGGAGCCCAAAACATTCAGTACTTC
clone size: NA
D gene: NA
J gene: TRBJ2-4
V gene: TRBV2

CDR3 protein: CASSIDRDAPSYGYTF
CDR3 DNA: TGTGCCAGTAGTATAGATCGGGATGCCCCTAGCTATGGCTACACCTTC
clone size: NA
D gene: NA
J gene: TRBJ1-2
V gene: TRBV19

CDR3 protein: CATSSPRSRSGSNTDTQYF
CDR3 DNA: TGTGCCACCAGCAGTCCAAGGTCCCGTAGCGGGAGTAACACAGATACGCAGTATTTT
clone size: NA
D gene: TRBD2
J gene: TRBJ2-3
V gene: TRBV15

CDR3 protein: CATSDPKTGGGNTEAFF
CDR3 DNA: TGTGCCACCAGTGACCCTAAGACAGGGGGCGGAAACACTGAAGCTTTCTTT
clone size: NA
D gene: TRBD1
J gene: TRBJ1-1
V gene: TRBV24-1

CDR3 protein: CASSARVETQYF
CDR3 DNA: TGTGCCAGTAGTGCCAGGGTGGAGACCCAGTACTTC
clone size: NA
D gene: NA
J gene: TRBJ2-5
V gene: TRBV19

CDR3 protein: CAWSSNRASYEQYF
CDR3 DNA: TGTGCCTGGAGTTCCAACAGGGCCTCCTACGAGCAGTACTTC
clone size: NA
D gene: NA
J gene: TRBJ2-7
V gene: TRBV30

CDR3 protein: CASSSRQGPYNEQFF
CDR3 DNA: TGCGCCAGCAGCTCCCGACAGGGCCCCTACAATGAGCAGTTCTTC
clone size: NA
D gene: TRBD1
J gene: TRBJ2-1
V gene: TRBV5-1

CDR3 protein: CASSLEESEAFF
CDR3 DNA: TGCGCCAGCAGCTTGGAGGAGAGTGAAGCTTTCTTT
clone size: NA
D gene: NA
J gene: TRBJ1-1
V gene: TRBV5-1

CDR3 protein: CASSQGAGMNTEAFF
CDR3 DNA: TGCGCCAGCAGCCAAGGGGCAGGGATGAACACTGAAGCTTTCTTT
clone size: NA
D gene: NA
J gene: TRBJ1-1
V gene: TRBV4-1

CDR3 protein: CAVKFQGTNYGYTF
CDR3 DNA: TGTGCCGTTAAATTCCAGGGTACTAACTATGGCTACACCTTC
clone size: NA
D gene: NA
J gene: TRBJ1-2
V gene: TRBV5-4

CDR3 protein: CASSQEKGGYTGELFF
CDR3 DNA: TGTGCCAGCAGCCAAGAAAAAGGGGGTTACACCGGGGAGCTGTTTTTT
clone size: NA
D gene: NA
J gene: TRBJ2-2
V gene: TRBV4-2

CDR3 protein: CASSLAGDTQYF
CDR3 DNA: TGCGCCAGCAGCTTGGCGGGAGATACGCAGTATTTT
clone size: NA
D gene: NA
J gene: TRBJ2-3
V gene: TRBV5-1

CDR3 protein: CAGRTSGSRTDTQYF
CDR3 DNA: TGTGCTGGGCGGACTAGCGGGAGTCGGACAGATACGCAGTATTTT
clone size: NA
D gene: TRBD2
J gene: TRBJ2-3
V gene: TRBV12-5

CDR3 protein: CAISGADRGSGELFF
CDR3 DNA: TGTGCCATCAGTGGGGCGGACAGGGGCAGCGGGGAGCTGTTTTTT
clone size: NA
D gene: TRBD1
J gene: TRBJ2-2
V gene: TRBV10-3

CDR3 protein: CASSQGGNNEQFF
CDR3 DNA: TGTGCCAGCAGCCAGGGGGGGAACAATGAGCAGTTCTTC
clone size: NA
D gene: TRBD2
J gene: TRBJ2-1
V gene: TRBV3-1/TRBV3-2

CDR3 protein: CASSAQDRGREGYTF
CDR3 DNA: TGTGCCAGTAGTGCCCAGGACAGGGGGCGGGAAGGCTACACCTTC
clone size: once
D gene: TRBD1
J gene: TRBJ1-2
V gene: TRBV19

CDR3 protein: CATSDGSGDYSNQPQHF
CDR3 DNA: TGTGCCACCAGTGACGGGTCTGGCGATTATAGCAATCAGCCCCAGCATTTT
clone size: few
D gene: NA
J gene: TRBJ1-5
V gene: TRBV24-1

CDR3 protein: CASRRQTSGGAADTQYF
CDR3 DNA: TGTGCCAGCAGACGACAAACTAGCGGGGGGGCCGCAGATACGCAGTATTTT
clone size: NA
D gene: TRBD2
J gene: TRBJ2-3
V gene: TRBV2

CDR3 protein: CASTFRSYQPQHF
CDR3 DNA: TGTGCCAGCACCTTTAGATCGTATCAGCCCCAGCATTTT
clone size: NA
D gene: NA
J gene: TRBJ1-5
V gene: TRBV21-1

CDR3 protein: CASSSGQGVHTF
CDR3 DNA: TGTGCCAGCAGTTCGGGACAGGGGGTCCACACCTTC
clone size: NA
D gene: TRBD1
J gene: TRBJ1-2
V gene: TRBV13

CDR3 protein: CASSLNGGVNTEAFF
CDR3 DNA: TGTGCCAGCAGCTTAAACGGCGGTGTGAACACTGAAGCTTTCTTT
clone size: NA
D gene: NA
J gene: TRBJ1-1
V gene: TRBV7-6

CDR3 protein: CASSIRYHGAGSTDTQYF
CDR3 DNA: TGTGCCAGTAGTATTCGCTATCATGGTGCGGGGAGCACAGATACGCAGTATTTT
clone size: NA
D gene: NA
J gene: TRBJ2-3
V gene: TRBV19

CDR3 protein: CASSATGGEQYF
CDR3 DNA: TGTGCCAGCAGCGCGACAGGAGGCGAGCAGTACTTC
clone size: once
D gene: NA
J gene: TRBJ2-7
V gene: TRBV9

CDR3 protein: CASSPREAYNEQFF
CDR3 DNA: TGTGCCAGCAGCCCGAGGGAGGCCTACAATGAGCAGTTCTTC
clone size: NA
D gene: NA
J gene: TRBJ2-1
V gene: TRBV11-3

CDR3 protein: CASSLSVGGTGTDTQYF
CDR3 DNA: TGTGCCAGCTCACTTTCTGTCGGGGGGACGGGCACAGATACGCAGTATTTT
clone size: NA
D gene: TRBD2
J gene: TRBJ2-3
V gene: TRBV18

CDR3 protein: CASSLYGRQYNSPLHF
CDR3 DNA: TGTGCCAGCAGCTTATACGGGAGACAGTATAATTCACCCCTCCACTTT
clone size: NA
D gene: NA
J gene: TRBJ1-6
V gene: TRBV7-2

CDR3 protein: CASSRSRPDRGITNEKLFF
CDR3 DNA: TGTGCCAGCTCACGATCAAGACCAGATAGGGGCATCACCAATGAAAAACTGTTTTTT
clone size: NA
D gene: NA
J gene: TRBJ1-4
V gene: TRBV18

CDR3 protein: CASSLGAIANTEAFF
CDR3 DNA: TGTGCCAGCAGTTTGGGTGCCATAGCGAACACTGAAGCTTTCTTT
clone size: NA
D gene: NA
J gene: TRBJ1-1
V gene: TRBV27

CDR3 protein: CASSPSGGSTDTQYF
CDR3 DNA: TGTGCCAGCAGCCCTAGCGGGGGGAGCACAGATACGCAGTATTTT
clone size: NA
D gene: TRBD2
J gene: TRBJ2-3
V gene: TRBV3-1/TRBV3-2

CDR3 protein: CASSLWPTGGDDYGYTF
CDR3 DNA: TGTGCCAGCAGTTTATGGCCCACAGGGGGCGACGACTATGGCTACACCTTC
clone size: NA
D gene: TRBD1
J gene: TRBJ1-2
V gene: TRBV28

CDR3 protein: CASNKGANYGYTF
CDR3 DNA: TGTGCCAGCAATAAGGGGGCTAACTATGGCTACACCTTC
clone size: NA
D gene: NA
J gene: TRBJ1-2
V gene: TRBV6-5

CDR3 protein: CASSLHKGSGEAFF
CDR3 DNA: TGTGCCAGTAGTCTCCACAAAGGGAGCGGTGAAGCTTTCTTT
clone size: NA
D gene: NA
J gene: TRBJ1-1
V gene: TRBV19

CDR3 protein: CASSEWMGQGEKLFF
CDR3 DNA: TGTGCCAGCAGTGAATGGATGGGGCAGGGAGAAAAACTGTTTTTT
clone size: NA
D gene: NA
J gene: TRBJ1-4
V gene: TRBV2

CDR3 protein: CASSLPRGPNEQYF
CDR3 DNA: TGCGCCAGCAGCTTGCCCAGGGGGCCCAATGAGCAGTACTTC
clone size: once
D gene: TRBD1
J gene: TRBJ2-7
V gene: TRBV5-1

CDR3 protein: CASSWTGKRTDTQYF
CDR3 DNA: TGTGCCAGCAGCTGGACAGGGAAAAGGACAGATACGCAGTATTTT
clone size: NA
D gene: TRBD1
J gene: TRBJ2-3
V gene: TRBV11-1

CDR3 protein: CASSQALAGANEQFF
CDR3 DNA: TGTGCCAGCAGCCAAGCCCTAGCGGGAGCTAATGAGCAGTTCTTC
clone size: once
D gene: TRBD2
J gene: TRBJ2-1
V gene: TRBV4-2

CDR3 protein: CASILAEGYNEQFF
CDR3 DNA: NA
clone size: NA
D gene: NA
J gene: TRBJ2-1
V gene: TRBV10-2

CDR3 protein: CASGLGQEADTQYF
CDR3 DNA: TGTGCTAGTGGTTTGGGACAGGAGGCAGATACGCAGTATTTT
clone size: NA
D gene: NA
J gene: TRBJ2-3
V gene: TRBV12-5

CDR3 protein: CASSAGQGSHEQYF
CDR3 DNA: TGTGCCAGCAGTGCGGGACAGGGCTCCCACGAGCAGTACTTC
clone size: few
D gene: TRBD1
J gene: TRBJ2-7
V gene: TRBV2

CDR3 protein: CASSSHGTGDSPLHF
CDR3 DNA: TGTGCCAGCAGTTCACACGGGACAGGGGACTCACCCCTCCACTTT
clone size: NA
D gene: TRBD1
J gene: TRBJ1-6
V gene: TRBV6-5

CDR3 protein: CASSFLQGILMNTEAFF
CDR3 DNA: TGTGCCAGCAGCTTTCTACAGGGGATCTTAATGAACACTGAAGCTTTCTTT
clone size: once
D gene: TRBD1
J gene: TRBJ1-1
V gene: TRBV5-6

CDR3 protein: CASSAGTGYGSPLHF
CDR3 DNA: TGTGCCAGCAGTGCTGGGACAGGGTACGGCTCACCCCTCCACTTT
clone size: few
D gene: TRBD1
J gene: TRBJ1-6
V gene: TRBV6-4

CDR3 protein: CASSPPDKAFF
CDR3 DNA: TGTGCCAGCAGCCCCCCGGACAAAGCTTTCTTT
clone size: NA
D gene: NA
J gene: TRBJ1-1
V gene: TRBV9

CDR3 protein: CASSVGLAGDEQFF
CDR3 DNA: TGTGCCAGCAGCGTGGGACTAGCGGGGGATGAGCAGTTCTTC
clone size: once
D gene: TRBD2
J gene: TRBJ2-1
V gene: TRBV11-3

CDR3 protein: CASSPPGLGMGDEQFF
CDR3 DNA: TGTGCCAGCAGCCCGCCGGGACTGGGAATGGGGGATGAGCAGTTCTTC
clone size: NA
D gene: NA
J gene: TRBJ2-1
V gene: TRBV5-4